Below, one T cell receptor beta chain is given with its context. The antigen remains undetermined. The sample originates from a study of yellow fever vaccine responses in identical twins. General study results and limits: It has been reported that, in twins, the vaccine T cell response seemed partly convergent and partly personalized.

TCRdb itself ran the RT-PCR reads through MiXCR, one entry per CDR3 protein. The sample has 14,000 or so distinct CDR3 sequences; 65% to 85% are singletons. This receptor was identified in a woman under 30 who received the yellow fever vaccine. Sequenced material: T cells from blood (PBMCs), unsorted or a sorted subset (not recorded which), taken before or after yellow fever vaccination (not recorded which).

In DNA form, the CDR3 reads TGTGCCAGCAGTTCGCCGGGAACCCGTGAGCATTTT. It codes for CASSSPGTREHF. This chain joins TRBV6-5 and TRBJ1-5; D not certain. The CDR3 extends over 12 amino acids. Per germline, CDR1 MNHEY and CDR2 SVGAGI. V lost 4 bases and J 14 bases, leaving 15 bases between the germline ends.